A single sample gave rise to the 18 T cell receptor beta chains below, sequenced in a study of human T cells and chemical hapten exposure. Time point: patch test 2, 6 weeks after DPC sensitization. The treatment is: therapeutic diphenylcyclopropenone sensitization with weekly scalp DPC. One entry per CDR3 protein, called by TCRdb with MiXCR from the RACE reads. This table has some 90,000 distinct CDR3 sequences, about an eighth appearing once. The sample here was whole blood, taken in connection with sensitization to the hapten diphenylcyclopropenone (DPC). These receptors originate from a woman between 40 and 50 years old with alopecia areata. Some clones in this sample may be carry-over from other donors' samples.

This sequence joins TRBV5-4 and TRBJ2-3, with D maybe TRBD1 (6 bases). The length of the CDR3 is 16 residues. Per germline, CDR1 SGHNT and CDR2 YYREEE (reference sequence). The V end was cut by 4 bases, the J end by 1 base, with 16 bases between. CDR3 sequence: CASSPQDQGRTDTQYF. CDR3 in DNA: TGTGCCAGCAGCCCACAGGATCAGGGGCGCACAGATACGCAGTATTTT.

At least ten counts were recorded for this clonotype. V is TRBV4-3 and J is TRBJ2-1, with D possibly TRBD2 on 7 matching bases. The ends were cut back, 0 bases at V and 7 bases at J, with 19 bases in the middle. This CDR3 contains 17 residues. Germline values: CDR1 LGHNA, CDR2 YSLEER. The CDR3 loop reads CASSQDIGGAGGNEQFF. The CDR3 DNA reads TGCGCCAGCAGCCAAGATATTGGGGGGGCCGGCGGTAATGAGCAGTTCTTC.

At least ten counts were recorded for this clonotype. This chain's CDR3 is CASSQAPGGAGANVLTF. In DNA form, the CDR3 reads TGCGCCAGCAGCCAAGCCCCGGGGGGCGCTGGGGCCAACGTCCTGACTTTC. V and J are TRBV4-3 and TRBJ2-6; D possibly corresponds to TRBD2 (7 bases). V lost 1 base and J 2 bases, leaving 12 bases between the germline ends. The germline V gene encodes CDR1 LGHNA and CDR2 YSLEER. This CDR3 has 17 amino acids.

In this sample, this clonotype turned up a few times. This chain uses TRBV30 with TRBJ1-6, with 11 bases lining up with TRBD1. This CDR3 region has 17 residues. Germline V gene data show CDR1 as GTSNPN and CDR2 as SVGIG (reference sequence). The trim removed 5 bases at V and 3 bases at J, leaving 9 bases unmatched. The CDR3: CAWGKGTGGFYNSPLHF. The CDR3 nucleotides read TGTGCCTGGGGAAAAGGGACAGGGGGATTCTATAATTCACCCCTCCACTTT.

The J gene is TRBJ1-3, the V gene TRBV7-2; no reliable D call. This CDR3 comprises 15 residues. V lost 4 bases and J 4 bases, leaving 14 bases between the germline ends. Germline lookup yields CDR1 SGHTA and CDR2 FQGNSA. In DNA, the CDR3 is TGTGCCAGCAGCTCCACCGCAGGCAGCGGAAACACCATATATTTT. Translation gives CASSSTAGSGNTIYF.

This clonotype was seen repeatedly, ten times or more. The V and J genes are TRBV6-2 or TRBV6-3 and TRBJ2-1; possibly TRBD1 for D (5 bases). The CDR3 covers 13 residues. Trimming removed 6 bases from V and 4 bases from J, with 10 bases in between. Germline CDR1 reads MNHEY; CDR2 reads SVGEGT. This CDR3 is CASRLAGYNEQFF. The CDR3 region has the DNA TGTGCCAGCAGGCTCGCAGGGTACAATGAGCAGTTCTTC.

Ten or more counts support this clonotype. V is TRBV6-1 and J is TRBJ2-4; D is uncertain. CDR3 length: 11 residues. Germline loops: CDR1 MNHNS, CDR2 SASEGT. V lost 3 bases and J lost 11, with 8 bases in between. This CDR3 is CASSDVPFQYF. CDR3 nucleotide sequence: TGTGCCAGCAGTGATGTCCCGTTTCAGTACTTC.

The chain's CDR3 is CASSKEARTDTQYF. In DNA form, the CDR3 reads TGTGCCAGCAGCAAAGAGGCGAGGACAGATACGCAGTATTTT. This chain connects TRBV21-1 to TRBJ2-3. TRBV21-1 is annotated as a pseudogene. CDR3 length: 14 residues.

V usage is TRBV6-1 and J usage is TRBJ2-1; TRBD1 matches 9 bases. The CDR3 runs to 15 residues. V was clipped by 4 bases and J by 2 bases; unmatched bases: 3. Per the germline V gene, CDR1 is MNHNS and CDR2 is SASEGT. Here the CDR3 reads CASSGGQGAYNEQFF. As DNA, the CDR3 is TGTGCCAGCAGTGGGGGACAGGGAGCCTACAATGAGCAGTTCTTC.

In its sample, this clonotype was seen a few times. This chain connects TRBV6-6 to TRBJ2-1; 8 bases are a match to TRBD2. CDR3 size: 16 residues. Germline V gives CDR1 MNHNY, CDR2 SVGAGI (reference sequence). V was clipped by 11 bases and J by 0 bases; unmatched bases: 12. CDR3 sequence reads: CASGGGTTSSYNEQFF. CDR3 DNA: TGTGCCTCCGGGGGGGGCACTACTAGCTCCTACAATGAGCAGTTCTTC.

The chain joins TRBV29-1 to TRBJ1-1; TRBD1 agrees at 9 bases. CDR1 and CDR2 (germline): SQVTM, ANQGSEA. J lost 0 bases, V lost 0 bases, and 11 bases had no gene match. The CDR3 totals 18 residues. CDR3 protein: CSVEDYDSRDRVNTEAFF. Written as DNA, the CDR3 is TGCAGCGTTGAAGATTATGATTCCCGGGACAGGGTGAACACTGAAGCTTTCTTT.

There are a few counts of this clonotype. V gene TRBV2 combines with J gene TRBJ2-3, with D perhaps being TRBD1 or TRBD2 (5 bases each). Germline values: CDR1 SNHLY, CDR2 FYNNEI. Trimming took off 8 bases at V and 0 bases at J, with 15 bases between the two ends. The CDR3 sequence is 15 residues long. The CDR3 DNA follows: TGTGCCAGCGAGCGGAGTGGGGCTAGCACAGATACGCAGTATTTT. This encodes CASERSGASTDTQYF.

The CDR3 nucleotides are TGCGCCAGCAGCTCAGACAGGGGAGGAAACACCATATATTTT. Translated: CASSSDRGGNTIYF. This chain joins TRBV5-1 and TRBJ1-3; 8 nucleotides match TRBD1. There are 14 residues in the CDR3. Germline CDR1 SGHRS, CDR2 YFSETQ. J lost 4 bases, V lost 3 bases, and 3 bases had no gene match.

This clonotype occurred many times. The rearrangement joins TRBV18 to TRBJ1-6; 9 positions agree with TRBD1. CDR1 is KGHSH and CDR2 is LQKENI in the germline V gene. The V segment lost 2 bases and the J segment 7 bases; nucleotides outside the gene matches: 6. The CDR3 has 16 amino acids. In nucleotides, the CDR3 is TGTGCCAGCTCACCATGGCCGGACAGGGGCAATTCACCCCTCCACTTT. This encodes CASSPWPDRGNSPLHF.

This clonotype showed up many times. This chain joins TRBV19 and TRBJ2-3, with 11 bases identical to TRBD1. Trimming cost V 5 bases and J 5 bases; bases outside gene matches: 6. This CDR3 has 15 residues. Looked up from germline, CDR1 is LNHDA and CDR2 is SQIVND (reference sequence). The CDR3 DNA is TGTGCCAGTAGTGATGTGGACAGGGGGCAAGATACGCAGTATTTT. Amino acid sequence: CASSDVDRGQDTQYF. Full variable domain (outside the CDR3, taken from reference TRBV19 and TRBJ2-3): DGGITQSPKYLFRKEGQNVTLSCEQNLNHDAMYWYRQDPGQGLRLIYYSQIVNDFQKGDIAEGYSVSREKKESFPLTVTSAQKNPTAFYLCASSDVDRGQDTQYFGPGTRLTVL.

This clonotype was found a few times. The chain links TRBV12-3 or TRBV12-4 to TRBJ1-2; D unclear. Trimming removed 8 bases at V and 3 bases at J, with 19 bases between. This CDR3 contains 15 residues. CDR3 region: CASQLDAWVDYGYTF. CDR3 nucleotides: TGTGCCAGCCAATTAGATGCCTGGGTCGACTATGGCTACACCTTC.

The chain carries TRBV12-3 or TRBV12-4 and TRBJ1-1; perhaps TRBD1 as D (6 bases). V was shortened by 6 bases and J by 3 bases, with 11 bases between the two germline ends. The CDR3 runs to 13 residues. CDR3: CASSPGHYTEAFF. CDR3 nucleotide sequence: TGTGCCAGCAGCCCGGGACACTACACTGAAGCTTTCTTT.

The sample holds a few counts of this clonotype. The chain couples TRBV19 to TRBJ1-5; D not resolved. Deletions cut 5 bases from V and 5 bases from J, with 10 bases between. The germline V gene has CDR1 LNHDA and CDR2 SQIVND (reference sequence). This CDR3 has 13 residues. The CDR3 sequence: CASSQTSDQPQHF. CDR3 DNA: TGTGCCAGTAGTCAAACGTCGGATCAGCCCCAGCATTTT. The full variable domain, with the rest looked up from reference TRBV19 and TRBJ1-5, is DGGITQSPKYLFRKEGQNVTLSCEQNLNHDAMYWYRQDPGQGLRLIYYSQIVNDFQKGDIAEGYSVSREKKESFPLTVTSAQKNPTAFYLCASSQTSDQPQHFGDGTRLSIL.